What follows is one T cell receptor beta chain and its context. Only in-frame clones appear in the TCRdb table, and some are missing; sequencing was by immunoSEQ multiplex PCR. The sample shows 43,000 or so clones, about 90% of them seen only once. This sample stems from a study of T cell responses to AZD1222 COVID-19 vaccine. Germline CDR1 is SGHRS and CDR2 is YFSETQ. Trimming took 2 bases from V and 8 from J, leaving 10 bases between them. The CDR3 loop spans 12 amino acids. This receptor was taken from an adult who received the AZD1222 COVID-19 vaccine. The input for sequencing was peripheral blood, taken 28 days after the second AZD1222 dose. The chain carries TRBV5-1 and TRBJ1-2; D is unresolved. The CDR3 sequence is CASSLGVSGYTF. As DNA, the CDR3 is TGCGCCAGCAGCTTAGGCGTTTCGGGCTACACCTTC.